Each of the 29 T cell receptor beta chains below was sequenced from the same sample in a study of cytomegalovirus exposure and HLA in healthy donors. PCR involved 60 Vbeta and 13 Jbeta primers. TCRdb keeps only in-frame clones here, not all; method: immunoSEQ multiplex PCR. The data hold around 190,000 clones, with 60% to 80% observed a single time. The specimen sequenced was PBMCs. The receptors come from a man between 60 and 75 years old in good health and CMV-seronegative.

The chain has TRBV7-8 and TRBJ1-2, with TRBD1 identical over 7 bases. The CDR3 is 15 residues long. With 5 bases clipped from V and 5 bases from J, the junction kept 11 bases outside the gene matches. In germline, CDR1 is SGHVS, CDR2 FQNEAQ. The CDR3 nucleotides are TGTGCCAGCAGCAATGGGACAGCCAAACGGTATGGCTACACCTTC. Translated: CASSNGTAKRYGYTF.

This rearrangement joins TRBV5-4 to TRBJ2-2, with D possibly matching TRBD2 (7 bases). Per germline, CDR1 SGHNT and CDR2 YYREEE (reference sequence). The CDR3 has 13 residues. V lost 9 bases to trimming and J lost 5 bases, with 14 bases between them. The CDR3, as DNA: TGTGCCAACAGGGCGGGGGCAACCGGGGAGCTGTTTTTT. It yields the protein CANRAGATGELFF.

This clone occurred a few times. Written as DNA, the CDR3 is TGTGCCAGCAAGCCGGGAGGGGGCGCAGAGACCCAGTACTTC. This codes for CASKPGGGAETQYF. The chain couples TRBV6-1 to TRBJ2-5, with D tentatively TRBD2 (8 bases). Germline CDR1 is MNHNS and CDR2 is SASEGT. The CDR3 has 14 amino acids. The germline V and J ends were trimmed by 7 bases and 4 bases, with 16 bases remaining between them.

The V gene is TRBV6-5, the J gene TRBJ1-5, with D maybe TRBD1 (5 bases). The germline CDR1 and CDR2 sequences are MNHEY and SVGAGI. The CDR3 is made up of 14 amino acids. V dropped 5 bases and J dropped 3 bases, with 11 bases sitting between them. CDR3 coding DNA: TGTGCCAGCAGTGGGGGGGGTACCAATCAGCCCCAGCATTTT. Translated: CASSGGGTNQPQHF.

This clone was found a few times. The chain has TRBV6-5 and TRBJ2-7, with TRBD2 identical over 7 bases. CDR1 is MNHEY, CDR2 SVGAGI, per germline. The CDR3 spans 14 residues. V gave up 0 bases and J gave up 3 bases; unmatched junction bases: 2. This CDR3 reads CASSYSGRVYEQYF. In DNA form, the CDR3 reads TGTGCCAGCAGTTACTCGGGGAGGGTCTACGAGCAGTACTTC.

V is TRBV5-1 and J is TRBJ2-5; TRBD1 matches 8 bases. The DNA end is more similar to TRBJ2-7, so the J call may be wrong. Germline CDR1 reads SGHRS; CDR2 reads YFSETQ. The length of the CDR3 is 14 residues. Here the CDR3 reads CASRIQQGVYEQYF. Written as DNA, the CDR3 is TGCGCCAGCAGAATACAACAGGGGGTCTACGAGCAGTACTTC.

The chain joins TRBV27 to TRBJ2-5; 9 nucleotides align to TRBD2. V lost 8 bases, J lost 4 bases, and 11 bases stayed unmatched. The CDR3 is 15 residues long. CDR1 and CDR2 from the germline V gene are MNHEY and SMNVEV (reference sequence). The CDR3 region is CASHAAGGRVETQYF. The CDR3 nucleotides are TGTGCCAGCCACGCGGCGGGGGGGCGAGTAGAGACCCAGTACTTC.

The chain has TRBV5-5 and TRBJ2-1; a weak D match, TRBD1 (6 bases). This CDR3 region has 17 residues. CDR1 is SGHKS, CDR2 YYEKEE, per germline (reference sequence). Trimming pared 2 bases from V and 4 bases from J, leaving 19 bases between. The CDR3 DNA sequence: TGTGCCAGCAGCTTTGGGTTCAGGGGACCCCTGTACAATGAGCAGTTCTTC. It specifies CASSFGFRGPLYNEQFF.

The J gene is TRBJ2-3, the V gene TRBV13, with D unclear. CDR1 PRHDT and CDR2 FYEKMQ come from the germline V gene (reference sequence). Trimming took off 5 bases at V and 5 bases at J, with 5 bases between the two ends. The CDR3 contains 11 residues. Here the CDR3 reads CASSSEDTQYF. CDR3 in DNA: TGTGCCAGCAGCAGCGAAGATACGCAGTATTTT.

This clone was observed a few times. V usage is TRBV19 and J usage is TRBJ2-7; 8 bases line up with TRBD1. The V segment lost 6 bases and the J segment 7 bases; nucleotides outside the gene matches: 20. The germline V gene encodes CDR1 LNHDA and CDR2 SQIVND (reference sequence). The CDR3 extends over 17 amino acids. The CDR3 nucleotides are TGTGCCAGTAGCGGTGAACGCCTGGCAGGGGGCATGGGGGAGCAGTACTTC. Amino acids: CASSGERLAGGMGEQYF. The full variable domain, with the rest looked up from reference TRBV19 and TRBJ2-7, is DGGITQSPKYLFRKEGQNVTLSCEQNLNHDAMYWYRQDPGQGLRLIYYSQIVNDFQKGDIAEGYSVSREKKESFPLTVTSAQKNPTAFYLCASSGERLAGGMGEQYFGPGTRLTVT.

Only a few counts were recorded for this clone. The rearrangement joins TRBV18 to TRBJ2-7; TRBD2 is a possible D gene (5 bases). The CDR3 contains 15 residues. The germline CDR1 and CDR2 sequences are KGHSH and LQKENI. V was shortened by 3 bases and J by 0 bases, with 12 bases between the two germline ends. CDR3 region: CASSPRVGGSYEQYF. CDR3 nucleotides: TGTGCCAGCTCACCGAGGGTTGGTGGCTCCTACGAGCAGTACTTC.

As to this clone: One junction end disagrees with the germline gene, perhaps due to a read error. In nucleotides, the CDR3 is TGTGCCAGCGGCTTTGCGGGAGGCTACGAGCAGTACTTC. Translated, it gives CASGFAGGYEQYF. The V and J genes are TRBV7-9 and TRBJ2-7; 8 bases agree with TRBD2. CDR1 and CDR2 (germline): SEHNR, FQNEAQ (reference sequence). This CDR3 spans 13 amino acids. Supplemented by reference TRBV7-9 and TRBJ2-7, the full variable domain reads DTGVSQNPRHKITKRGQNVTFRCDPISEHNRLYWYRQTLGQGPEFLTYFQNEAQLEKSRLLSDRFSAERPKGSFSTLEIQRTEQGDSAMYLCASGFAGGYEQYFGPGTRLTVT.

Comment on this clone: Its ends do not fully match the called genes, so a read error is possible. The chain links TRBV15 to TRBJ1-5, with 8 bases that match TRBD1. This CDR3 is 15 amino acids long. Germline CDR1 and CDR2: LNHNV and YYDKDF (reference sequence). The CDR3 is CATSPGTGSNQPQNF. DNA for the CDR3: TGTGCCACCAGCCCCGGGACAGGCAGTAATCAGCCCCAGAATTTT.

The V and J genes are TRBV29-1 and TRBJ2-5, with no clear D. Trimming cost V 6 bases and J 0 bases, with 11 bases left between them. This CDR3 is 13 amino acids long. CDR1 and CDR2 from the germline V gene are SQVTM and ANQGSEA. The CDR3 here is CSVALSYQETQYF. DNA of the CDR3: TGCAGCGTCGCACTATCATACCAAGAGACCCAGTACTTC. Complete variable domain (other parts from reference TRBV29-1 and TRBJ2-5): SAVISQKPSRDICQRGTSLTIQCQVDSQVTMMFWYRQQPGQSLTLIATANQGSEATYESGFVIDKFPISRPNLTFSTLTVSNMSPEDSSIYLCSVALSYQETQYFGPGTRLLVL.

V usage is TRBV19 and J usage is TRBJ2-3, with D perhaps TRBD2 (6 bases). Germline CDR1 and CDR2: LNHDA and SQIVND (reference sequence). Between the trimmed V and J ends, which lost 5 bases and 5 bases, there was a span of 11 bases. CDR3 length: 13 amino acids. The CDR3, as DNA: TGTGCCAGTAGTTTTTTCGGGGGAGATACGCAGTATTTT. It specifies CASSFFGGDTQYF.

This clone was seen a handful of times. The chain recombines TRBV5-1 with TRBJ2-5, with 9 bases matching TRBD1. V was pared by 4 bases and J by 2 bases, with 6 bases of the junction left unmatched. Germline V CDR1 and CDR2: SGHRS, YFSETQ. The CDR3 length is 15 residues. The CDR3 DNA reads as TGCGCCAGCAGCCGGGGACAGGGTGGACAAGAGACCCAGTACTTC. Encoded protein: CASSRGQGGQETQYF.

The table lists this clone with a count of one. This chain connects TRBV6-6 to TRBJ1-6; TRBD1 matches at 8 bases. The ends lost 2 bases at V and 5 bases at J; junction bases unmatched: 5. The germline V gene has CDR1 MNHNY and CDR2 SVGAGI (reference sequence). This CDR3 comprises 16 residues. The CDR3 loop reads CASSYAGGQDNSPLHF. Here the CDR3 DNA reads TGTGCCAGCAGTTACGCCGGGGGACAGGATAATTCACCCCTCCACTTT.

The rearrangement uses TRBV9 and TRBJ2-7; D not certain. CDR3 size: 13 residues. With 0 bases removed from V and 2 bases from J, the gap between germline ends came to 6 bases. Per the germline V gene, CDR1 is SGDLS and CDR2 is YYNGEE. In DNA form, the CDR3 reads TGTGCCAGCAGCGTAGGGGCCACCTACGAGCAGTACTTC. This codes for CASSVGATYEQYF.

This clone was recorded a few times. J is TRBJ2-3 and V is TRBV2; 8 nucleotides line up with TRBD1. Germline lookup yields CDR1 SNHLY and CDR2 FYNNEI. This CDR3 contains 13 residues. Trimming removed 10 bases from V and 0 bases from J; junction bases left unmatched: 3. In DNA form, the CDR3 reads TGTGCCATACGACAGGGGAGCACAGATACGCAGTATTTT. Translation: CAIRQGSTDTQYF.

This clone has a single count. CDR3 nucleotide sequence: TGCAGCGTTCGGACTAATTATCGCGAGCAGTACTTC. Translated: CSVRTNYREQYF. The chain couples TRBV29-1 to TRBJ2-7; tentative D call: TRBD2 (6 bases). Germline lookup yields CDR1 SQVTM and CDR2 ANQGSEA. CDR3 length: 12 residues. V was pared by 5 bases and J by 6 bases, with 14 bases between.

The chain uses TRBV2 and TRBJ1-6; D possibly corresponds to TRBD1 (5 bases). This CDR3 has 14 residues. Germline lookup yields CDR1 SNHLY and CDR2 FYNNEI. V lost 7 bases and J lost 6, with 13 bases in between. The CDR3 region is CASTYRKTNSPLHF. DNA for the CDR3: TGTGCCAGCACATACAGGAAGACTAATTCACCCCTCCACTTT.

V and J are TRBV27 and TRBJ1-6; possibly TRBD1 for D (5 bases). The CDR3 loop spans 16 amino acids. CDR1 MNHEY and CDR2 SMNVEV come from the germline V gene (reference sequence). V was pared by 5 bases and J by 8 bases, with 19 bases between. CDR3 coding DNA: TGTGCCAGCAGTCCCACGCCCACGGGGGTGGATTCACCCCTCCACTTT. It yields the protein CASSPTPTGVDSPLHF.

V gene TRBV7-3 combines with J gene TRBJ2-1; D unresolved. V lost 2 bases, J lost 5 bases, and 16 bases lay in between. Germline CDR1 reads SGHTA; CDR2 reads FQGTGA. This CDR3 contains 16 residues. The CDR3 sequence is CASSLAASFSDNEQFF. As DNA, the CDR3 is TGTGCCAGCAGCTTAGCGGCGAGTTTTTCGGACAATGAGCAGTTCTTC.

This chain connects TRBV5-4 to TRBJ2-7; 9 bases match TRBD1. The J segment lost 3 bases and the V segment lost 4 bases, leaving 8 bases of the junction unmatched. This CDR3 comprises 15 residues. Germline V CDR1 and CDR2: SGHNT, YYREEE (reference sequence). The CDR3 DNA sequence: TGTGCCAGCAGCCCCCCACGGACAGGGGTCTACGAGCAGTACTTC. Amino acid sequence: CASSPPRTGVYEQYF.

The sample holds a few counts of this clone. The chain joins TRBV7-2 to TRBJ1-1, with 7 bases aligning to TRBD1. The CDR3 is 17 residues long. V dropped 4 bases and J dropped 1; count of bases not matched to a gene: 12. Germline V CDR1 and CDR2: SGHTA, FQGNSA. The CDR3 nucleotides are TGTGCCAGCAGCTCGAAACGGACAGGTCGGGGGAACACTGAAGCTTTCTTT. Translation gives CASSSKRTGRGNTEAFF.

This chain joins TRBV15 and TRBJ2-2; no clear D. The germline CDR1 and CDR2 sequences are LNHNV and YYDKDF (reference sequence). The CDR3 extends over 14 amino acids. Trimming shortened V by 7 bases and J by 2 bases, and 11 bases separated the two germline ends. CDR3 region: CATTSGLNTGELFF. In nucleotides, the CDR3 is TGTGCCACCACCTCGGGTCTTAACACCGGGGAGCTGTTTTTT.

V and J are TRBV5-1 and TRBJ2-1; the D is unclear. V lost 0 bases to trimming and J lost 4 bases, with 5 bases between them. This CDR3 is built from 13 residues. CDR1 and CDR2 (germline): SGHRS, YFSETQ. CDR3 in amino acids: CASSLEPYNEQFF. DNA for the CDR3: TGCGCCAGCAGCTTGGAGCCGTACAATGAGCAGTTCTTC.

Notes on this clone: The germline gene is not matched at one end of the junction; a read error may be the cause. V and J are TRBV18 and TRBJ1-2; perhaps TRBD1 as D (5 bases). In germline, CDR1 is KGHSH, CDR2 LQKENI. This CDR3 is built from 15 residues. The chain's CDR3 is CASSPSTAVNFGYTF. CDR3 nucleotide sequence: TGTGCCAGCTCACCCTCGACAGCCGTTAACTTTGGCTACACCTTC.

The V and J genes are TRBV5-4 and TRBJ1-1; 8 nucleotides align to TRBD1. Germline V CDR1 and CDR2: SGHNT, YYREEE (reference sequence). The CDR3 spans 14 residues. J was trimmed by 1 base and V by 4 bases; bases with no gene match: 3. The CDR3 loop reads CASSPDRANTEAFF. The CDR3 region has the DNA TGTGCCAGCAGCCCGGACAGGGCGAACACTGAAGCTTTCTTT.